Below, 27 T cell receptor beta chains from the same sample are listed, as sequenced in a study of blood T cell repertoires in COVID-19. The method was immunoSEQ multiplex PCR; TCRdb's version includes in-frame clones alone and lacks a portion of them. There are around 260,000 clones in the sample; around 87% occur only once, and 3.5% to 4% lies in the top ten. Sequencing used peripheral blood. Source of these receptors: a man aged 18 to 29 with active or convalescent COVID-19.

This clone was observed a single time. The CDR3 sequence: CASSLGLSNEQFF. The CDR3 DNA follows: TGCGCCAGCAGCCTAGGACTTTCGAATGAGCAGTTCTTC. The chain carries TRBV5-1 and TRBJ2-1, with D possibly TRBD2 on 5 matching bases. CDR3 length equals 13 residues. The germline gives CDR1 SGHRS, CDR2 YFSETQ. V lost 4 bases to trimming and J lost 7 bases, with 12 bases between them.

J is TRBJ1-2 and V is TRBV28, with D possibly matching TRBD1 (6 bases). The CDR3 length is 12 residues. In germline, CDR1 is MDHEN, CDR2 SYDVKM. V was shortened by 6 bases and J by 4 bases, with 9 bases between the two germline ends. DNA of the CDR3: TGTGCCAGCAGAAGGGACATCTATGGCTACACCTTC. Amino acids: CASRRDIYGYTF.

The chain carries TRBV15 and TRBJ1-4; the match to TRBD1 covers 7 bases. Trimming removed 4 bases from V and 4 bases from J; junction bases left unmatched: 3. Germline loops: CDR1 LNHNV, CDR2 YYDKDF (reference sequence). The CDR3 has 14 amino acids. The CDR3 region has the DNA TGTGCCACCAGCAAGGGACAGCTTAATGAAAAACTGTTTTTT. This codes for CATSKGQLNEKLFF.

This rearrangement joins TRBV5-4 to TRBJ2-7; tentative D call: TRBD1 (6 bases). The CDR3 consists of 13 residues. The V gene's germline CDR1 is SGHNT and CDR2 YYREEE (reference sequence). V was trimmed by 3 bases and J by 5 bases, leaving 12 bases between them. CDR3 nucleotide sequence: TGTGCCAGCAGCTCCTACAGGGCCAACGAGCAGTACTTC. It encodes CASSSYRANEQYF. The full variable domain, its missing parts supplied by reference TRBV5-4 and TRBJ2-7, is ETGVTQSPTHLIKTRGQQVTLRCSSQSGHNTVSWYQQALGQGPQFIFQYYREEENGRGNFPPRFSGLQFPNYSSELNVNALELDDSALYLCASSSYRANEQYFGPGTRLTVT.

The V call is TRBV29-1, the J call TRBJ1-6, with 8 bases fitting TRBD1. Germline CDR1 is SQVTM and CDR2 is ANQGSEA. The CDR3 has 13 amino acids. The trim removed 8 bases at V and 8 bases at J, leaving 8 bases unmatched. CDR3 residues: CSTSDREDSPLHF. CDR3 bases: TGCAGCACATCGGACAGGGAAGATTCACCCCTCCACTTT.

This CDR3 reads CASSLVEGTMNEQYF. CDR3 DNA: TGTGCCAGCAGCTTAGTCGAGGGAACCATGAACGAGCAGTACTTC. The genes are TRBV7-8 and TRBJ2-7; D perhaps matches TRBD2 (5 bases). The CDR3 loop spans 15 amino acids. Looked up from germline, CDR1 is SGHVS and CDR2 is FQNEAQ. Trimming removed 1 base from V and 5 bases from J, with 15 bases in between.

The chain employs TRBV6-2 or TRBV6-3 and TRBJ2-7; TRBD2 agrees at 9 bases. CDR1 and CDR2 from the germline V gene are MNHEY and SVGEGT. Losses at the gene ends were 0 bases for V and 2 bases for J; bases not matched to a gene: 8. This CDR3 has 17 residues. As DNA, the CDR3 is TGTGCCAGCAGTTACTCGATTATTAGCGGGAGTGCCTACGAGCAGTACTTC. It codes for CASSYSIISGSAYEQYF.

The chain is built from TRBV29-1 and TRBJ2-5; the D gene is possibly TRBD1 (5 bases). Germline loops: CDR1 SQVTM, CDR2 ANQGSEA. This CDR3 region has 13 residues. With 2 bases removed from V and 1 base from J, the gap between germline ends came to 8 bases. This chain's CDR3 is CSVERQLQETQYF. CDR3 DNA: TGCAGCGTTGAAAGACAGCTCCAAGAGACCCAGTACTTC.

V and J are TRBV9 and TRBJ2-3, with 7 bases aligning to TRBD2. With 8 bases clipped from V and 0 bases from J, the junction kept 6 bases outside the gene matches. Germline V gene data show CDR1 as SGDLS and CDR2 as YYNGEE. This CDR3 region has 14 residues. CDR3 sequence: CASTAGLSTDTQYF. For the CDR3, the DNA is TGTGCCAGTACAGCGGGGCTTAGCACAGATACGCAGTATTTT.

The chain uses TRBV7-9 and TRBJ2-2; tentative D call: TRBD1 (6 bases). V was shortened by 0 bases and J by 6 bases, with 14 bases between the two germline ends. Germline CDR1 and CDR2: SEHNR and FQNEAQ (reference sequence). The CDR3 is made up of 16 amino acids. The CDR3 protein is CASSLAGQSPPGELFF. In nucleotides, the CDR3 is TGTGCCAGCAGCTTAGCTGGACAGTCGCCCCCCGGGGAGCTGTTTTTT.

The J gene is TRBJ1-2, the V gene TRBV7-9, with 8 bases aligning to TRBD1. Losses at the gene ends were 3 bases for V and 8 bases for J; bases not matched to a gene: 5. CDR1 and CDR2 from the germline V gene are SEHNR and FQNEAQ (reference sequence). CDR3 length: 13 amino acids. The CDR3 reads CASSLGQASGYTF. CDR3 sequence (DNA): TGTGCCAGCAGCTTGGGACAGGCCTCGGGCTACACCTTC.

The V call is TRBV12-3 or TRBV12-4, the J call TRBJ1-2; D uncertain. This CDR3 spans 13 amino acids. V was clipped by 3 bases and J by 2 bases, with 7 bases between them. CDR3 nucleotides: TGTGCCAGCAGTTTGATAGTAAACTATGGCTACACCTTC. Amino acid sequence: CASSLIVNYGYTF.

Regarding this clone: The same CDR3 arises from other DNA sequences in this sample as well. The chain combines TRBV6-5 with TRBJ1-1; tentative D call: TRBD1 (6 bases). V shed 2 bases and J shed 5 bases, with 9 bases lying between them. CDR1 and CDR2 (germline): MNHEY, SVGAGI. This CDR3 has 13 amino acids. The CDR3: CASSYGRGTEAFF. The CDR3 nucleotides read TGTGCCAGCAGTTACGGAAGGGGGACTGAAGCTTTCTTT.

The chain is built from TRBV28 and TRBJ2-7; TRBD1 matches at 7 bases. Trimming took 5 bases from V and 4 from J; bases not matched to a gene: 17. This CDR3 contains 17 residues. CDR1 is MDHEN, CDR2 SYDVKM, per germline. The CDR3 spells CASSPATTNRGSYEQYF. Here the CDR3 DNA reads TGTGCCAGCAGTCCCGCAACGACAAACAGGGGTTCGTACGAGCAGTACTTC.

The chain links TRBV19 to TRBJ1-5, with unresolved D. V lost 4 bases, J lost 6 bases, and 13 bases lay in between. CDR1 and CDR2 from the germline V gene are LNHDA and SQIVND (reference sequence). The CDR3 has 14 amino acids. The CDR3 nucleotides read TGTGCCAGTAGTAACAGTCCCGATGCTCAGCCCCAGCATTTT. It codes for CASSNSPDAQPQHF.

This chain connects TRBV7-2 to TRBJ2-7; the D gene is possibly TRBD1 (6 bases). Between the trimmed V and J ends, which lost 3 bases and 1 base, there was a span of 16 bases. The CDR3 covers 16 residues. Germline CDR1 and CDR2: SGHTA and FQGNSA. Here the CDR3 reads CASSLAGTRASYEQYF. The CDR3 nucleotides are TGTGCCAGCAGCTTGGCCGGGACAAGGGCGTCCTACGAGCAGTACTTC.

This clone occurred once. The V gene is TRBV5-3, the J gene TRBJ2-2, with D possibly TRBD1 on 6 matching bases. TRBV5-3 is given ORF status, its function remaining uncertain. The V and J ends lost 4 bases and 8 bases respectively, with 33 bases between them. The CDR3 is made up of 20 amino acids. CDR3 sequence: CARSPRGTLLTSLLGGELFF. CDR3 bases: TGTGCCAGAAGCCCCAGGGGCACCCTTCTAACCTCCTTACTCGGGGGGGAGCTGTTTTTT.

This clone turned up a few times. The chain links TRBV4-1 to TRBJ2-2; no reliable D call. The CDR3 runs 14 residues. CDR1 is MGHRA, CDR2 YSYEKL, per germline. Trimming removed 1 base from V and 2 bases from J, with 5 bases in between. CDR3 nucleotide sequence: TGCGCCAGCAGCCAAGTGGCCAACACCGGGGAGCTGTTTTTT. It is translated as CASSQVANTGELFF.

The chain employs TRBV18 and TRBJ2-1; 11 bases map to TRBD2. The ends lost 3 bases at V and 10 bases at J; junction bases unmatched: 11. CDR1 and CDR2 (germline): KGHSH, LQKENI. The CDR3 extends over 16 amino acids. CDR3 in DNA: TGTGCCAGCTCACCCCTGGATAGCGGGGGGGCCGACGAGCAGTTCTTC. It translates to CASSPLDSGGADEQFF.

This chain links TRBV24-1 with TRBJ1-1, with D uncertain. This CDR3 is built from 14 residues. Trimming pared 6 bases from V and 0 bases from J, leaving 10 bases between. CDR1 and CDR2 from the germline V gene are KGHDR and SFDVKD. The CDR3 region is CATSSAGMNTEAFF. CDR3 bases: TGTGCCACCAGTAGCGCGGGGATGAACACTGAAGCTTTCTTT.

This clone was found once. The chain links TRBV2 to TRBJ1-5; 9 nucleotides align to TRBD1. The CDR3 totals 16 residues. Per the germline V gene, CDR1 is SNHLY and CDR2 is FYNNEI. Unmatched junction bases numbered 8, after V lost 4 bases and J lost 4 bases. The CDR3 DNA reads as TGTGCCAGCAGTGGGGGGGGGACAGGGAATAATCAGCCCCAGCATTTT. Protein sequence: CASSGGGTGNNQPQHF.

J is TRBJ2-7 and V is TRBV4-1; D not certain. V was cut by 5 bases and J by 3 bases, with 14 bases left in between. The CDR3 consists of 14 residues. CDR1 is MGHRA and CDR2 is YSYEKL in the germline V gene. The chain's CDR3 is CASSNRVPDYEQYF. CDR3 nucleotide sequence: TGCGCCAGCAGCAACCGGGTCCCGGACTACGAGCAGTACTTC.

J is TRBJ2-7 and V is TRBV30, with D perhaps matching TRBD1 (5 bases). CDR1 and CDR2 from the germline V gene are GTSNPN and SVGIG (reference sequence). The V and J ends lost 0 bases and 3 bases respectively, with 9 bases between them. The CDR3 contains 13 residues. This CDR3 reads CAWSVQVNYEQYF. For the CDR3, the DNA is TGTGCCTGGAGTGTACAGGTGAACTACGAGCAGTACTTC.

This clone was observed once. The chain carries TRBV5-5 and TRBJ2-7, with 8 bases fitting TRBD1. The CDR3 spans 15 residues. V lost 4 bases to trimming and J lost 6 bases; unmatched junction nucleotides: 12. The germline CDR1 and CDR2 sequences are SGHKS and YYEKEE (reference sequence). The CDR3 is CASSARTGHNGEQYF. CDR3 nucleotide sequence: TGTGCCAGCAGCGCCCGGACAGGGCACAACGGCGAGCAGTACTTC.

The CDR3 nucleotides are TGTGCCAGCAGCCCGGACAGGGTGGCCGGGGAGCTGTTTTTT. Its protein is CASSPDRVAGELFF. This chain links TRBV11-3 with TRBJ2-2; TRBD1 aligns across 8 bases. V lost 5 bases and J lost 6; bases outside the gene matches: 5. The CDR3 contains 14 residues. CDR1 is SGHNT, CDR2 YENEEA, per germline.

The V and J genes are TRBV12-3 or TRBV12-4 and TRBJ1-2; possible D gene TRBD1, 6 bases. The CDR3 contains 13 residues. V shed 2 bases and J shed 4 bases, with 8 bases lying between them. DNA of the CDR3: TGTGCCAGCAGTTTAAGGGGGAGCTATGGCTACACCTTC. As protein: CASSLRGSYGYTF.

The chain joins TRBV9 to TRBJ2-5; the D gene is possibly TRBD1 (5 bases). Germline lookup yields CDR1 SGDLS and CDR2 YYNGEE. The CDR3 has 14 amino acids. Trimming shortened V by 4 bases and J by 3 bases, and 13 bases separated the two germline ends. The CDR3 spells CASSLQGIEETQYF. The CDR3 bases are TGTGCCAGCAGCCTCCAGGGAATAGAAGAGACCCAGTACTTC.